This T cell receptor beta chain was observed in a study of human T cells and chemical hapten exposure. Findings and limits, study-wide: TCRs exceeding a frequency of 1 in 1000 stayed unchanged under DPC sensitization.

This clonotype was counted many times. Its cognate antigen is unknown. The total RNA was obtained from whole blood that was not fractionated. V gave up 7 bases and J gave up 0 bases, with 13 bases separating them. The V gene's germline CDR1 is MDHEN and CDR2 SYDVKM. This CDR3 has 15 residues. The library gave individual cDNA molecules unique molecular identifiers. As processed by the authors: The median was around 88,000 TCRs per sample, ranging roughly 23,224 to 750,000. Each CDR3 protein is one row after TCRdb ran MiXCR on the reads. For this entry, the V and J calls and clone size follow TCRdb and not the study's own pipeline. The sample holds around 120,000 distinct CDR3 sequences, over 7.5% seen once.

The sequence was obtained from a human donor in good health. Some clones in this sample may be carry-over from other donors' samples. Input material: whole blood. The V and J genes are TRBV28 and TRBJ1-5; a possible D gene is TRBD1 (5 bases). The CDR3 spells CASTIVGDSNQPQHF. DNA of the CDR3: TGTGCCAGCACCATAGTAGGGGATAGCAATCAGCCCCAGCATTTT. The entire variable domain, with the rest obtained from reference TRBV28 and TRBJ1-5, is as follows: DVKVTQSSRYLVKRTGEKVFLECVQDMDHENMFWYRQDPGLGLRLIYFSYDVKMKEKGDIPEGYSVSREKKERFSLILESASTNQTSMYLCASTIVGDSNQPQHFGDGTRLSIL.